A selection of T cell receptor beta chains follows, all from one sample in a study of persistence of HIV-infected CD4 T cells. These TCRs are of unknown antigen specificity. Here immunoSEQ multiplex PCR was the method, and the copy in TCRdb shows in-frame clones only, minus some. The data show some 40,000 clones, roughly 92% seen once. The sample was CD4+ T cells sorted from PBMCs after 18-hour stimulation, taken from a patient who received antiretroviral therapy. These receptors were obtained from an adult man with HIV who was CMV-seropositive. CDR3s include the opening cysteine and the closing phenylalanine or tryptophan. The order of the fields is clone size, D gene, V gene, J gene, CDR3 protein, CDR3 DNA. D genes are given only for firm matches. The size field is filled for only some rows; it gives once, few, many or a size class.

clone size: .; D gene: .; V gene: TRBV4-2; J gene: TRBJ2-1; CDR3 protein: CASSQDRYPNPYNEQFF; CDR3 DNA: TGTGCCAGCAGCCAAGATCGATACCCGAATCCCTACAATGAGCAGTTCTTC
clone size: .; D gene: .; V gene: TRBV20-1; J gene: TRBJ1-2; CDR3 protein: CSAKAPSGYTF; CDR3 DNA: TGCAGTGCTAAGGCCCCTTCTGGCTACACCTTC
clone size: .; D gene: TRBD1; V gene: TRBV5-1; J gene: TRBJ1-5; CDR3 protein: CASSRDRGQPQHF; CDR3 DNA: TGCGCCAGCAGCCGGGACAGGGGTCAGCCCCAGCATTTT
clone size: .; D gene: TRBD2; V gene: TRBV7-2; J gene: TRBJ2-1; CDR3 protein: CASSLESSGVSEQFF; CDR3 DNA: TGTGCCAGCAGCTTAGAGTCTAGCGGGGTGAGTGAGCAGTTCTTC
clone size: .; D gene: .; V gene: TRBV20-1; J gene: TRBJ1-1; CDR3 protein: CSASVGNTEAFF; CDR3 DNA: TGCAGTGCTAGTGTTGGGAACACTGAAGCTTTCTTT
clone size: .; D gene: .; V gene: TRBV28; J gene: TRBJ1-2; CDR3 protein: CASSSQTFYGYTF; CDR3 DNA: TGTGCCAGCAGTTCTCAGACGTTCTATGGCTACACCTTC
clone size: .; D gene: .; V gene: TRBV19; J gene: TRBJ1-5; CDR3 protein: CASSILVQNQPQHF; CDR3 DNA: TGTGCCAGTAGTATTTTGGTCCAAAATCAGCCCCAGCATTTT
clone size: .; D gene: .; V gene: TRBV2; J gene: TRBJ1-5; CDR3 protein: CASSEAVGLPQHF; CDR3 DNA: TGTGCCAGCAGTGAAGCGGTAGGTCTGCCCCAGCATTTT
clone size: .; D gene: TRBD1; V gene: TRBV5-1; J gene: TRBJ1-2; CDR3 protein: CASNSGTGSFGYGYTF; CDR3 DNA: TGCGCCAGCAATTCTGGGACAGGGAGTTTTGGCTATGGCTACACCTTC
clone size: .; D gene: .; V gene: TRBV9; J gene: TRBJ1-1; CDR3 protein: CASTLLRGPEAFF; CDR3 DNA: TGTGCCAGCACCTTACTCCGGGGACCTGAAGCTTTCTTT
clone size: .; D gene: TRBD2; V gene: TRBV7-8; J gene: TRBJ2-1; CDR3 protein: CASTLAGIYNEQFF; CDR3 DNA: TGTGCCAGCACCTTAGCGGGGATTTACAATGAGCAGTTCTTC
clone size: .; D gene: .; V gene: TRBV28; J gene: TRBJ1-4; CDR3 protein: CASSFQASNEKLFF; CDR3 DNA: TGTGCCAGCAGTTTTCAGGCTTCCAATGAAAAACTGTTTTTT
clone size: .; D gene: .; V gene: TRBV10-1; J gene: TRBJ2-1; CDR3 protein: CASSTMGQPRSYNEQFF; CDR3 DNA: TGCGCCAGCTCTACGATGGGCCAGCCCCGTTCCTACAATGAGCAGTTCTTC
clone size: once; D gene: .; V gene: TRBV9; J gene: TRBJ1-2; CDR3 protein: CASSVGISGYTF; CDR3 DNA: TGTGCCAGCAGCGTGGGGATCTCGGGCTACACCTTC
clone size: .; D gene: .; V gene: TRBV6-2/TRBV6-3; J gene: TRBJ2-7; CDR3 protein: CASSRVGGPSYEQYF; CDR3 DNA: TGTGCCAGCAGTCGGGTCGGGGGGCCCTCCTACGAGCAGTACTTC
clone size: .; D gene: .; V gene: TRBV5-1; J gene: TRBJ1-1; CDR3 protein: CASSLTADTEAFF; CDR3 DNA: TGCGCCAGCAGCTTGACAGCGGACACTGAAGCTTTCTTT
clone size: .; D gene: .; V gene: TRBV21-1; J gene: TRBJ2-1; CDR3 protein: CASRKLNRGVYNEQFF; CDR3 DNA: TGTGCCAGCAGAAAGTTGAACAGGGGTGTCTACAATGAGCAGTTCTTC